This paragraph reports one T cell receptor beta chain. Its cognate antigen is unknown. The sample comes from a study of T cell responses to AZD1222 COVID-19 vaccine. Germline CDR1 and CDR2: GTSNPN and SVGIG (reference sequence). This CDR3 spans 14 amino acids. The V end was cut by 3 bases, the J end by 7 bases, with 16 bases between. Only in-frame clones appear in the TCRdb table, and some are missing; sequencing was by immunoSEQ multiplex PCR. The sample has roughly 150,000 clones, more than 75% seen once. Study observations and caveats: Across spike, vaccine-associated CD4 TCRs were found, dominant at 160-218 and 743-854. Spike-specific TCR breadth rose after two AZD1222 doses, and depth rose as well. Sampling that yielded the repertoires occurred only after the peak T cell response.

The sequence was collected from an adult who received the AZD1222 COVID-19 vaccine. This specimen consisted of peripheral blood, obtained 28 days after the second AZD1222 dose. The V gene is TRBV30, the J gene TRBJ1-5, with D tentatively TRBD1 (5 bases). This chain's CDR3 is CAWSQGVARQPQHF. Written as DNA, the CDR3 is TGTGCCTGGAGCCAAGGGGTAGCTCGGCAGCCCCAGCATTTT.